Sequencing of this TCR beta chain was carried out in a study of blood T cell repertoires in COVID-19. Study summary: Specimens from acute and convalescent COVID-19 originated in the United States, Italy and Spain.

Sequencing used immunoSEQ multiplex PCR; TCRdb keeps in-frame clones, though not all of them. The sample contains about 68,000 clones, 90% to 95% of which appear only once. The V segment lost 5 bases and the J segment 8 bases; nucleotides outside the gene matches: 13. The CDR3 consists of 15 residues. Looked up from germline, CDR1 is SGHRS and CDR2 is YFSETQ. Source material: peripheral blood. This clonotype was obtained from a man between 40 and 49 years old with COVID-19, enrolled during active disease. V usage is TRBV5-1 and J usage is TRBJ1-2, with 9 positions matching TRBD1. CDR3 nucleotides: TGCGCCAGCAGTTACGGACAGGGGTCGGGGAAGGGCTACACCTTC. Protein sequence: CASSYGQGSGKGYTF.